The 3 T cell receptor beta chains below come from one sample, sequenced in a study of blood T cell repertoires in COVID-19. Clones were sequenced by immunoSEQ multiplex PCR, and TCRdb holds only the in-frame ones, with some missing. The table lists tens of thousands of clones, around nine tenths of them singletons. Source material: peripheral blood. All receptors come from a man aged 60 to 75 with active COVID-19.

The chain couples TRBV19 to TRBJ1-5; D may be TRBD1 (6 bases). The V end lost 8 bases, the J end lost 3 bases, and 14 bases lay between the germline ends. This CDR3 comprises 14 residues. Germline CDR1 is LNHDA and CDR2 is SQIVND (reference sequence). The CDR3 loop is CASQKQGPNQPQHF. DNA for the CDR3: TGTGCCAGTCAGAAACAGGGTCCCAATCAGCCCCAGCATTTT. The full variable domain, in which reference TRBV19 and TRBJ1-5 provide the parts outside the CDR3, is DGGITQSPKYLFRKEGQNVTLSCEQNLNHDAMYWYRQDPGQGLRLIYYSQIVNDFQKGDIAEGYSVSREKKESFPLTVTSAQKNPTAFYLCASQKQGPNQPQHFGDGTRLSIL.

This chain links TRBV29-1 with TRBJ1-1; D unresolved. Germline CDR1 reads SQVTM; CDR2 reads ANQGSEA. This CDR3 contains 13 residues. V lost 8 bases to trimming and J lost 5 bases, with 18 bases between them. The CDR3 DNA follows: TGCAGCACCGAAGGAGCGGCCCGAACTGAAGCTTTCTTT. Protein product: CSTEGAARTEAFF.

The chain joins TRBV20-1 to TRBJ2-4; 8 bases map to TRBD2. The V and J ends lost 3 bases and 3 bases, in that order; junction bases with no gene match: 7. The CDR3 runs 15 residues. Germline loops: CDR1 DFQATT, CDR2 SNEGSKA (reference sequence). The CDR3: CSASGSGVVKNIQYF. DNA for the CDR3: TGCAGTGCTAGTGGTAGCGGGGTTGTCAAAAACATTCAGTACTTC.